These 18 T cell receptor beta chains originate from one sample sequenced in a study of cytomegalovirus exposure and HLA in healthy donors. With 60 Vbeta and 13 Jbeta primers, the PCR was carried out. Clones were sequenced by immunoSEQ multiplex PCR, and TCRdb holds only the in-frame ones, with some missing. Of roughly 100,000 clones in the sample, around four fifths were seen once. Source material: PBMCs. These TCRs come from a woman aged 35 to 49 in good health and CMV-seropositive.

V and J are TRBV9 and TRBJ2-3; TRBD2 agrees at 9 bases. The CDR3 is 17 amino acids. The V and J ends lost 0 bases and 4 bases, in that order; junction bases with no gene match: 9. CDR1 is SGDLS, CDR2 YYNGEE, per germline. CDR3 sequence (DNA): TGTGCCAGCAGCGTAGGGGTAGCGGGAGTCTTCTCAGATACGCAGTATTTT. This gives the protein CASSVGVAGVFSDTQYF.

Regarding this clone: Other DNA sequences of this sample code for an identical CDR3. The chain carries TRBV28 and TRBJ2-7, with TRBD1 matching 11 bases. CDR3 length equals 14 residues. V was clipped by 5 bases and J by 1 base; unmatched bases: 1. Germline CDR1 is MDHEN and CDR2 is SYDVKM. DNA of the CDR3: TGTGCCAGCAGTAGGGACAGGGGGTCCTACGAGCAGTACTTC. It translates to CASSRDRGSYEQYF.

This chain connects TRBV11-3 to TRBJ1-2; D gene uncertain. This CDR3 spans 15 amino acids. Trimming pared 0 bases from V and 2 bases from J, leaving 10 bases between. Germline CDR1 SGHNT, CDR2 YENEEA. The CDR3 DNA sequence: TGTGCCAGCAGCTTAGATCGGGAGGAGAACTATGGCTACACCTTC. The encoded protein is CASSLDREENYGYTF.

The sample holds a few counts of this clone. The genes are TRBV28 and TRBJ2-5; 8 positions match TRBD2. V shed 3 bases, J shed 7 bases, and the junction held 7 bases outside the gene matches. The CDR3 sequence is 14 residues long. Germline V gives CDR1 MDHEN, CDR2 SYDVKM. The CDR3 DNA reads TGTGCCAGCAGTTTTAGCGGGATGATGTGGACCCAGTACTTC. It is translated as CASSFSGMMWTQYF.

This clone appeared a few times. The V call is TRBV6-1, the J call TRBJ2-1; D perhaps matches TRBD1 (5 bases). CDR1 is MNHNS, CDR2 SASEGT, per germline. V was cut by 4 bases and J by 7 bases, with 14 bases left in between. This CDR3 spans 14 amino acids. The CDR3 DNA is TGTGCCAGCAGTGGCGACAGTTTAAGGAATGAGCAGTTCTTC. This codes for CASSGDSLRNEQFF.

The rearrangement joins TRBV6-1 to TRBJ1-4, with D tentatively TRBD1 (5 bases). Per germline, CDR1 MNHNS and CDR2 SASEGT. V lost 6 bases to trimming and J lost 0 bases, with 11 bases between them. The CDR3 has 15 residues. The DNA for the CDR3 is TGTGCCAGCAGCCGAAGACAGCCAACTAATGAAAAACTGTTTTTT. Translation: CASSRRQPTNEKLFF.

J is TRBJ2-7 and V is TRBV28; 7 bases are shared with TRBD2. CDR1 and CDR2 (germline): MDHEN, SYDVKM. The CDR3 has 16 residues. With 3 bases clipped from V and 4 bases from J, the junction kept 12 bases outside the gene matches. CDR3 residues: CASSFHPEGLDYEQYF. Written as DNA, the CDR3 is TGTGCCAGCAGTTTCCATCCGGAAGGACTAGATTACGAGCAGTACTTC.

This chain's CDR3 is CASSTVRGETQYF. The CDR3 bases are TGTGCCAGTAGTACCGTCCGCGGAGAGACCCAGTACTTC. The genes are TRBV19 and TRBJ2-5; D not certain. V lost 4 bases, J lost 4 bases, and 10 bases lay in between. Per the germline V gene, CDR1 is LNHDA and CDR2 is SQIVND (reference sequence). The CDR3 runs to 13 residues.

The genes are TRBV5-4 and TRBJ2-7; 9 bases align to TRBD2. The CDR3 covers 15 residues. Germline V lookup: CDR1 SGHNT, CDR2 YYREEE (reference sequence). J was trimmed by 9 bases and V by 0 bases; bases with no gene match: 10. The CDR3 nucleotides are TGTGCCAGCAGCTTGGCGGGAGCGGGAGGAATAGGGCAGTACTTC. It yields the protein CASSLAGAGGIGQYF.

The V and J genes are TRBV28 and TRBJ2-7; 11 bases line up with TRBD1. V shed 6 bases and J 4 bases; nucleotides not matched to a gene: 5. Germline V CDR1 and CDR2: MDHEN, SYDVKM. This CDR3 contains 14 residues. The CDR3 coding sequence is TGTGCCAGCAGCTGGACAGGGGGCCAATACGAGCAGTACTTC. Translating it yields CASSWTGGQYEQYF.

The chain has TRBV18 and TRBJ1-2; no definite D call. Germline values: CDR1 KGHSH, CDR2 LQKENI. The CDR3 has 15 residues. Trimming pared 3 bases from V and 7 bases from J, leaving 18 bases between. This chain's CDR3 is CASSPSGAVETGYTF. The CDR3 nucleotides read TGTGCCAGCTCACCGTCGGGTGCGGTTGAAACTGGCTACACCTTC. The complete variable domain, with remaining parts taken from reference TRBV18 and TRBJ1-2, reads NAGVMQNPRHLVRRRGQEARLRCSPMKGHSHVYWYRQLPEEGLKFMVYLQKENIIDESGMPKERFSAEFPKEGPSILRIQQVVRGDSAAYFCASSPSGAVETGYTFGSGTRLTVV.

This rearrangement joins TRBV5-1 to TRBJ2-2; 7 bases match TRBD1. V lost 2 bases to trimming and J lost 4 bases; unmatched junction nucleotides: 2. The CDR3 runs 14 residues. CDR1 is SGHRS, CDR2 YFSETQ, per germline. The CDR3 spells CASSLQGSTGELFF. The CDR3, as DNA: TGCGCCAGCAGCTTACAGGGGTCCACCGGGGAGCTGTTTTTT. The entire variable domain, with the rest obtained from reference TRBV5-1 and TRBJ2-2, is as follows: KAGVTQTPRYLIKTRGQQVTLSCSPISGHRSVSWYQQTPGQGLQFLFEYFSETQRNKGNFPGRFSGRQFSNSRSEMNVSTLELGDSALYLCASSLQGSTGELFFGEGSRLTVL.

This chain uses TRBV11-2 with TRBJ2-7; TRBD2 aligns across 10 bases. This CDR3 has 14 amino acids. Germline CDR1 SGHAT, CDR2 FQNNGV. Trimming at V came to 0 bases and at J to 4 bases, leaving 0 bases not matched to a gene. CDR3 loop: CASSLEAGGYEQYF. DNA of the CDR3: TGTGCCAGCAGCTTAGAAGCGGGAGGGTACGAGCAGTACTTC.

The CDR3 reads CASSLASGGADEQFF. The CDR3 bases are TGTGCCAGCAGCTTAGCTAGCGGGGGGGCGGATGAGCAGTTCTTC. This chain uses TRBV7-2 with TRBJ2-1; 11 positions match TRBD2. The CDR3 consists of 15 residues. V shed 0 bases and J 8 bases; nucleotides not matched to a gene: 3. Germline assignment: CDR1 SGHTA and CDR2 FQGNSA.

The chain combines TRBV5-1 with TRBJ2-3; weak D call: TRBD2 (5 bases). CDR1 and CDR2 (germline): SGHRS, YFSETQ. The CDR3 contains 13 residues. V lost 4 bases and J 2 bases, leaving 8 bases between the germline ends. CDR3 in amino acids: CASSDYTTDTQYF. The CDR3 DNA follows: TGCGCCAGCAGCGACTATACCACAGATACGCAGTATTTT.

The rearrangement links TRBV18 to TRBJ2-2; the D gene is possibly TRBD2 (6 bases). V was clipped by 0 bases and J by 2 bases, with 13 bases between them. CDR3 length: 17 residues. Per germline, CDR1 KGHSH and CDR2 LQKENI. The CDR3: CASSPPEGRSNTGELFF. DNA for the CDR3: TGTGCCAGCTCACCACCGGAGGGTCGGAGTAACACCGGGGAGCTGTTTTTT.

J is TRBJ1-2 and V is TRBV4-3; weak D call: TRBD1 (6 bases). This CDR3 has 16 amino acids. V dropped 3 bases and J dropped 4 bases, with 18 bases sitting between them. From germline, CDR1 is LGHNA and CDR2 YSLEER. The CDR3 region is CASSHRGQGLIYGYTF. DNA of the CDR3: TGCGCCAGCAGCCACCGCGGTCAGGGGCTGATCTATGGCTACACCTTC.

V usage is TRBV19 and J usage is TRBJ2-5; 9 positions agree with TRBD1. The end of the DNA is better explained by TRBJ2-7, so the J call may be wrong. The CDR3 is 14 residues long. The germline CDR1 and CDR2 sequences are LNHDA and SQIVND (reference sequence). This chain's CDR3 is CASSIRDRAHEQYF. The CDR3 nucleotides read TGTGCCAGTAGTATCCGGGACAGGGCCCACGAGCAGTACTTC.